The clone carrying this TCR beta chain was observed a few times. This entry is derived from a study of technical replicates of blood from a handful of donors. V dropped 4 bases and J dropped 8; count of bases not matched to a gene: 11. CDR3 length: 15 amino acids. CDR1 is MNHNY, CDR2 SVGAGI, per germline (reference sequence). Clones were sequenced by immunoSEQ multiplex PCR, and TCRdb holds only the in-frame ones, with some missing. The sample includes roughly 76,000 clones, around 85% of them seen just once. The source is a human donor in good health. Some clones in this sample may be carry-over from other donors' samples. Sequenced: PBMCs. V gene TRBV6-6 combines with J gene TRBJ1-1; the match to TRBD1 covers 9 bases. The DNA for the CDR3 is TGTGCCAGCAGTTTGACAGGGGGGGGGAAGACCGAAGCTTTCTTT. Amino acid sequence: CASSLTGGGKTEAFF.